Listed here is a single T cell receptor beta chain. This clone was detected once. No antigen is known for it. Per-base qualities were not stored, and no clone one base away is much larger. At diagnosis, peripheral blood, uninvolved tumor-adjacent lung and tumor were collected and stored as a combination of fresh-frozen and FFPE material. For TCR repertoire profiling, blood samples were analyzed as peripheral blood mononuclear cells. The V and J ends are trimmed by 5 bases and 3 bases, leaving 17 bases between them. The germline V gene (reference sequence) provides CDR1 MNHEY and CDR2 SMNVEV. CDR3 length: 16 amino acids, cysteine to phenylalanine. Only the CDR3 DNA is retained, 48 bases long and in frame from the first base. The immunoSEQ Assay was used to sequence TCR beta CDR3 regions from DNA. As for how the authors treated the data: To compute T cell density, TCR beta template counts were normalized to usable DNA, which was estimated by amplifying housekeeping genes. The preseqR package was used to estimate richness by extrapolating to 400,000 templates for PBMC samples and to 120,000 templates for tissue samples. Clonality was taken to be one minus Pielou's evenness. Tissue-enriched TCRs were identified by differential abundance testing using productive amino-acid clonotypes, minimum total count 5 and alpha 0.1. The Jaccard Index and the Morisita Overlap Index were used to measure how much the repertoires overlapped between compartments. TCR beta CDR3s were clustered by GLIPH together with public tetramer-defined viral CDR3s, and at least three viral sequences plus V-gene enrichment were required for viral motifs. The clones in this table, taken by TCRdb from immuneACCESS, are in-frame only. Not every clone is retained; where verified, under half of the shortfall comes from an unresolved V gene, and the cause of the rest is unknown. V and J calls and clone size follow that table, whereas D and trimming were derived from the DNA. The sample has roughly 38,000 clones on record, around 90% of them singletons. Approximately 3.5% of the sample rests with the top ten.

The data derive from a study of T cells in localized non-small cell lung cancer (dated by TCRdb to 2020 to 2021). Study-level background: T cell repertoires of 200 to 250 early-stage NSCLC patients were analyzed, with tumors being compared against uninvolved tumor-adjacent lungs. NSCLC patients had a mean age of approximately 72 years, and more than 120 were male and some 98 female. The cohort comprised under 250 treatment-naïve NSCLC patients with resected, localized lung tumors. Overall study outcomes, separate from this receptor: Because of the exploratory design, TCR variables were selected using unadjusted p-values without false-discovery rate correction. Uninvolved tumor-adjacent lung showed the highest T cell clonality, higher than tumor, which suggests more focused antigenic responses in the adjacent lung. Because multi-region tumor sequencing was not performed, intratumor heterogeneity could not be ruled out. Higher blood T cell density associated with longer overall survival, while higher adjacent-lung clonality associated with shorter survival. A median of 57 of the top 100 tumor clones turned up in the paired uninvolved adjacent lung, and approximately 30 of those clones also ranked among the top 100 of that same adjacent lung.

The sample was peripheral blood, taken before any cancer treatment. The chain couples TRBV27 to TRBJ1-5; tentative D gene TRBD1, with 6 bases matching. The source of this sequence is a man aged 18 to 49 with stage I lung adenocarcinoma. Read as DNA, the sequence is TGTGCCAGCAGTCCCCTCGACAGGTTTGACAATCAGCCCCAGCATTTT. Its amino acids are CASSPLDRFDNQPQHF.